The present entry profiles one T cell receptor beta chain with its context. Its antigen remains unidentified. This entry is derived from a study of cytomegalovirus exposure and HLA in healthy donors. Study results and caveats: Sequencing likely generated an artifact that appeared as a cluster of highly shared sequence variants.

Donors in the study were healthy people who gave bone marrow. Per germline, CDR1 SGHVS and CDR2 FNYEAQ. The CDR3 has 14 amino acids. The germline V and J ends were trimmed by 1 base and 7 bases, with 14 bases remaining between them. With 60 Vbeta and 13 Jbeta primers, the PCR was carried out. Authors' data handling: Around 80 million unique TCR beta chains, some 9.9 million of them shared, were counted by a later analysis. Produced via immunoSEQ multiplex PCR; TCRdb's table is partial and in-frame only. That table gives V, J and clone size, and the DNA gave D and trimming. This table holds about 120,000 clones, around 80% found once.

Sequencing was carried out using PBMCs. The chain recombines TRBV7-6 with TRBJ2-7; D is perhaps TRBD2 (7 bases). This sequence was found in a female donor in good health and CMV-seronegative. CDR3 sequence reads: CASSLVGGQAEQYF. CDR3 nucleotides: TGTGCCAGCAGCTTAGTCGGGGGGCAGGCGGAGCAGTACTTC.